This T cell receptor (beta chain) was captured by sequencing in a study of beta chain features in type 1 diabetes. Study overall: In all, approximately 110 million sorted cells from all samples were analyzed.

Expressed TCRB transcripts were sequenced because the entire RNA isolate underwent reverse transcription. Assay: immunoSEQ multiplex PCR; the TCRdb copy retains only in-frame clones and omits some. There are more than 20,000 clones in the sample; roughly half occur only once, and less than 0.35% lies in the top ten. Central memory, naive, regulatory and stem cell-like memory CD4+ cells were sorted by CD45RO/CCR7/CD25/CD127/CD95/CD27. V lost 6 bases to trimming and J lost 8 bases; unmatched junction nucleotides: 10. This CDR3 comprises 15 residues. The V gene's germline CDR1 is MNHNY and CDR2 SVGAGI (reference sequence). Findings and limits, study-wide: Moderate yet significant TCRB CDR3 shortening was seen in Type 1 diabetes patients in all four CD4+ subsets. The naive, central memory and Treg TCRB repertoires showed an apparent similarity that was greater among patients than among healthy donors.

A remark on this clone: Its antigen is undetermined.

The material sequenced was stem cell memory CD4+ T cells from blood. The TCR sequence derives from a man younger than 45 with type 1 diabetes. The chain links TRBV6-6 to TRBJ1-6; 7 positions match TRBD1. The CDR3 region is CASSLIGGPDSPLHF. CDR3 in DNA: TGTGCCAGCAGCCTGATAGGGGGCCCGGATTCACCCCTCCACTTT.